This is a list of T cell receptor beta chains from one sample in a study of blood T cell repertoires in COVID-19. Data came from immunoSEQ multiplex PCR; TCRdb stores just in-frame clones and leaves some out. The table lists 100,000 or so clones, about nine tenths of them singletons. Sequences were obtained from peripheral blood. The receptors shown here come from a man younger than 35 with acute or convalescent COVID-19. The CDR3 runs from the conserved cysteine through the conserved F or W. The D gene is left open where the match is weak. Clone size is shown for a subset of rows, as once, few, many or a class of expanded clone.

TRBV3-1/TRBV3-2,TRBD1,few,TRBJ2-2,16,CASSPRGRWATGELFF,TGTGCCAGCAGCCCCAGGGGGCGGTGGGCGACCGGGGAGCTGTTTTTT
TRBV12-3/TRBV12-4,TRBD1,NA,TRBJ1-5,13,CASSLDRDQPQHF,TGTGCCAGCAGCCTGGACAGGGATCAGCCCCAGCATTTT
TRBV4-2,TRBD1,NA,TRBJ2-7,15,CASSQFLGTDYEQYF,TGTGCCAGCAGCCAATTTCTAGGGACAGACTACGAGCAGTACTTC
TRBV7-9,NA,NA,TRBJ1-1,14,CASSLSQGNTEAFF,TGTGCCAGCAGCCTCTCGCAGGGGAACACTGAAGCTTTCTTT
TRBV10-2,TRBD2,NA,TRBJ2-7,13,CASSTSGNYEQYF,TGCGCCAGTTCGACTAGCGGGAACTACGAGCAGTACTTC
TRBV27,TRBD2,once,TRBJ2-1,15,CASSLSASGSDEQFF,TGTGCCAGCAGTTTATCGGCTAGCGGGAGTGATGAGCAGTTCTTC
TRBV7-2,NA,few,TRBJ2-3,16,CASSFLSGFPRPTQYF,TGTGCCAGCAGCTTTTTGTCCGGCTTTCCGAGGCCTACGCAGTATTTT
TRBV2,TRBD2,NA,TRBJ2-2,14,CASRYGGADGELFF,TGTGCCAGCAGATACGGGGGGGCGGACGGGGAGCTGTTTTTT
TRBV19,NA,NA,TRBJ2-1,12,CASRQGYNEQFF,TGTGCCAGTAGACAGGGTTACAATGAGCAGTTCTTC
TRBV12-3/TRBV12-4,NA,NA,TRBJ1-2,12,CASTGQHYGYTF,TGTGCCAGCACCGGACAGCACTATGGCTACACCTTC
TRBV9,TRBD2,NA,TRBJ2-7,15,CASSPRLAGTYEQYF,TGTGCCAGCAGCCCTCGACTAGCGGGCACCTACGAGCAGTACTTC
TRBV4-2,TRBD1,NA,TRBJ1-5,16,CASSHPRTGKNQPQHF,TGTGCCAGCAGCCATCCCCGGACAGGGAAGAATCAGCCCCAGCATTTT
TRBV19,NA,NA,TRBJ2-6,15,CASSSRTAGANVLTF,TGTGCCAGTAGTTCCCGGACAGCTGGGGCCAACGTCCTGACTTTC
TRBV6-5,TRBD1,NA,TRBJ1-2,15,CASALQGRTGNGYTF,TGTGCCAGCGCCCTTCAAGGCAGGACAGGGAATGGCTACACCTTC
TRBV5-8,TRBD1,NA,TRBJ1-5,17,CASSFARKGTGNQPQHF,TGTGCCAGCAGCTTCGCCCGCAAGGGGACAGGGAATCAGCCCCAGCATTTT
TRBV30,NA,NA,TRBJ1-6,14,CAWSVRQGYSPLHF,TGTGCCTGGAGTGTACGCCAGGGGTATTCACCCCTCCACTTT
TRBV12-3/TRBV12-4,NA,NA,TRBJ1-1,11,CASSFGFGAFF,TGTGCCAGCAGTTTCGGGTTTGGAGCTTTCTTT
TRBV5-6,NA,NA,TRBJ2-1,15,CASSLGVSSYNEQFF,TGTGCCAGCAGCTTGGGCGTTAGCTCCTACAATGAGCAGTTCTTC
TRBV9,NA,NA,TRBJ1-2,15,CASSVELGQGYGYTF,TGTGCCAGCAGCGTAGAGTTGGGGCAGGGCTATGGCTACACCTTC
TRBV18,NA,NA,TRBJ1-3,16,CASSPNGAGAGNTIYF,TGTGCCAGCTCACCAAACGGCGCAGGGGCCGGAAACACCATATATTTT